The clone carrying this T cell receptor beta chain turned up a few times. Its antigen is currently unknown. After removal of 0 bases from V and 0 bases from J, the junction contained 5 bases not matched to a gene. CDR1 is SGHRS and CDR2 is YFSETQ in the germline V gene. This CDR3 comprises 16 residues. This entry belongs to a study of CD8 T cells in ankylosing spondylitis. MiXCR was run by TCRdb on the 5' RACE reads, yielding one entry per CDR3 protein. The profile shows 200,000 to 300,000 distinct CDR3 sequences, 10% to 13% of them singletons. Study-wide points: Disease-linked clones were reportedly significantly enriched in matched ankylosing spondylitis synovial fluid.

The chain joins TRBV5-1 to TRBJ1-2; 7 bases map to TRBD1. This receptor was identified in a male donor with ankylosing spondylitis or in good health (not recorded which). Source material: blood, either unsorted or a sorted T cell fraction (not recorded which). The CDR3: CASSLGDSQANYGYTF. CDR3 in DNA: TGCGCCAGCAGCTTGGGGGACAGCCAAGCTAACTATGGCTACACCTTC.